The clone carrying this T cell receptor (beta chain) was recorded at least ten times. The antigen is undetermined. This sample is drawn from a study of regulatory T cells in long-lasting Graves disease. Study-level findings and limits: TRBV28 was favored in persistent disease, as were TRBJ1-2 and TRBJ2-5. The number of shared public clonotypes was higher in persistent patients (about 3,000) than new patients (more than 850).

Arm-PCR of CDR3 regions and iRepertoire HTBI primers were the basis on which TCR beta libraries were built. TCRdb called the multiplex PCR reads again in MiXCR, with one record for every CDR3 protein. The table records roughly 560,000 distinct CDR3 sequences, approximately 12% of them present only once. Time point defined: newly diagnosed GD, antithyroid drugs for less than 3 months. From RNA extracted from PBMCs, the TCR library was made. Germline V gene sequence: CDR1 GTSNPN, CDR2 SVGIG (reference sequence). V gave up 2 bases and J gave up 4 bases; unmatched junction bases: 9. The CDR3 length is 15 residues. These data are also associated with another study on T cells in Graves' hyperthyroidism and ophthalmopathy.

The genes are TRBV30 and TRBJ2-7; 9 bases map to TRBD2. This receptor was obtained from a woman aged 25 to 45 with Graves disease. Sequencing was performed on peripheral blood mononuclear cells (PBMCs), taken at new diagnosis, from a patient treated with antithyroid drugs. The CDR3 DNA sequence: TGTGCCTGGAGTCCTTTAGCGGGAGCACATTACGAGCAGTACTTC. Its translation is CAWSPLAGAHYEQYF.